The present TCR beta chain was sequenced within a study of cytomegalovirus exposure and HLA in healthy donors (dated by TCRdb to 2016 to 2017). At the level of the whole study: An earlier analysis of around 600 of the donors reported 250 to 300 Gb of sequence data and around 110 million unique TCR beta sequences from 150 million to 200 million T cells. An early release covering about 600 HLA-typed donors comprised 300 to 350 gigabases of sequencing data and roughly 86 million unique TCR sequences. Of the approximately 400 genotyped donors, approximately 82% fell in the genetic ancestry cluster associated with self-reported Caucasian donors. The study was designed to test whether signatures of past pathogen exposure could be identified by cataloging public T cell receptors. The study used immunosequencing to profile the T cell repertoires of 600 to 850 subjects and linked those repertoires to cytomegalovirus serostatus. In addition to the first cohort of several hundred subjects, a separate validation cohort of under 150 different subjects was used. High-throughput TCR immunosequencing, statistical association of individual TCRs with disease status, and machine learning were combined to predict cytomegalovirus infection status. To study patterns of TCR occurrence, a later analysis re-analyzed previously published TCR beta repertoires from around 670 donors and added high-resolution HLA genotyping. Rather than drawing on any new phenotypic data, the later analysis identified candidate immune exposures from TCR beta sequences and the way those sequences occurred across donors. In an earlier analysis of 500 to 650 of the donors, high-throughput TCR beta sequencing was used to judge whether each TCR beta V gene segment behaved as functional or pseudogenic. Donor age, sex, ethnicity and CMV serostatus were compiled together with the repertoire data. A later genetic analysis used genome-wide SNP genotypes for about three fifths of the 666 donors, treating that subset as a discovery cohort. Every discovery cohort repertoire had been produced on one sequencing platform. Class I and class II HLA loci were covered by the typing at four-digit resolution. Typing coverage varied by locus: 629-630 donors for A, B, C, DRB1 and DQB1; approximately 500 for DQA1; more than 600 for DPA1; around 490 for DPB1. Because of strong linkage in the cohort, 4 to 6 DR-DQ haplotypes were treated as single units for association and clustering. Across approximately 400 genotyped donors of the cohort, an average of about 240,000 unique TCR beta nucleotide sequences per donor were sequenced, and approximately 17% of those sequences were non-productive.

Receptors were amplified or captured by the immunoSEQ multiplex PCR assay. For the multiplex PCR, a mixture combining 60 forward primers for TCR Vbeta segments and 13 reverse primers for TCR Jbeta segments was used. The CDR3 region of rearranged TCR beta genes was amplified from genomic DNA with a multiplex PCR assay. The amplified TCR beta libraries were sequenced on the Illumina HiSeq System as 87-base-pair reads. In the source study's methods: A later analysis tallied about 77 million unique TCR beta chains across the 666 repertoires, and about 12 million of those chains were shared by two or more donors. Raw reads were error-corrected and collapsed into unique sequences with a nearest-neighbor algorithm that merged closely related sequences to remove PCR and sequencing errors. To assign V, D and J gene segments, CDR3 sequences were aligned to IMGT reference sequences. For a sequence to be retained, a match of at least six nucleotides was required to both a V gene segment and a J gene segment. A rearrangement was called productive if the CDR3 had no stop codons and remained in frame with V and J, and every other rearrangement was called non-productive. CDR3 was defined according to IMGT convention as the region running from the second conserved V-encoded cysteine to the conserved J-encoded phenylalanine. The earlier analysis of 500 to 750 of the donors excluded any sequence lacking an unambiguous match to a single V gene segment. In an earlier analysis of roughly 600 of the donors, a V segment was called functional when productive rearrangements were above 56.7%, and segregating when the standard deviation between donors exceeded 5%. A statistical classification framework was built for diagnosing cytomegalovirus status from the catalog of TCR beta chain sequences. In a later analysis, V and J genes were assigned by comparing TCR nucleotide sequences against IMGT/GENE-DB human TR gene sequences. A later analysis assigned CDR3 sequences and most-parsimonious VDJ recombination scenarios with the TCRdist pipeline. In a later analysis, each TCR beta chain was defined by its CDR3 amino acid sequence together with its V-gene family, and reads without a unique V-gene family were excluded. In a later analysis, 450 to 600 highly shared, low-generation-probability nucleotide sequences were removed to address suspected cross-contamination and a sequencing artifact. For each public chain, a later analysis derived a clonal expansion index from normalized ranks of inferred template counts within each repertoire. In a later analysis, generation probabilities were computed using a VDJ recombination model fitted to out-of-frame rearrangements, and the results were checked against IGoR. Hypergeometric tests were used in a later analysis to score TCR-TCR, TCR-HLA and TCR-CMV co-occurrence, with a repertoire-size bias correction applied to the TCR pairs. To estimate false discovery rates, a later analysis permuted the HLA or CMV assignments 20 times. In a later analysis, co-occurring TCRs were grouped with DBSCAN, and TCRdist sequence similarity was added when clustering was performed within HLA-allele-positive subsets. Co-occurrence clustering excluded repertoires with fewer than 30,000 or more than 120,000 public chains, plus five with anomalous nucleotide sharing. TCRdb's version of the immuneACCESS table is confined to in-frame rearrangements and falls short of the full clone set. An unresolved V gene accounts for under half of the shortfall where checked; the remainder is of unknown origin. The V and J calls and clone size were taken over from that table, and D and trimming were inferred from the DNA. The sample table shows 100,000 to 150,000 clones, and 8.9% are seen once. The ten largest clones capture 6.5% to 8.5% of the sample.

In total, 666 healthy bone marrow donors made up the cohort. At the time of sampling, all cohort members were nominally healthy, though unrecorded immune exposures were likely present. The donor was CMV seropositive and was included in the group of 250 to 300 seropositive cohort members. Every donor gave a peripheral blood sample, and the peripheral blood mononuclear cells from that sample were used for TCR beta sequencing. Genomic DNA was extracted from the blood cell samples with the Qiagen DNeasy Blood Extraction Kit. The sample holds a few counts of this clone. Its antigen remains unidentified. There are no base qualities to consult, and no much larger clone falls within one base. V loses 0 bases of germline sequence and J loses 4 bases, and the interval between the two ends is 17 bases. CDR1 and CDR2, per the germline V gene, are SGHRS and YFSETQ. From the cysteine through the phenylalanine, the CDR3 covers 17 amino acids. Here the CDR3 DNA is all that survives: 51 bases in frame from base 1.

The research as a whole found: An earlier analysis of approximately 600 of the donors showed that most TCR beta V segments appeared in productive rearrangements either about 87% or about 30% of the time, which broadly matched IMGT annotations. Assigning TCR associations to individual alleles was difficult when HLA alleles, especially DR and DQ, strongly co-occurred. The study listed approximately 150 TCR beta chains as associated with cytomegalovirus. According to a later genetic analysis, donors in an Asian-associated ancestry cluster had fewer N-insertions in productive TCRs than the roughly 670-donor mean. In a later analysis, the rate of TCR association differed among HLA loci, with DRB1 alleles having the most associated TCRs and HLA-C alleles having the fewest. V-gene and J-gene trimming of TCR beta chains was associated with a missense DCLRE1C variant in a later genetic analysis, and the association was replicated in an independent cohort. Because some donors lacked HLA typing at each locus, the association tests relied only on the typed subset. Most TCR sequences were seen in very few donors, while some public TCRs were found in many individuals. Specific HLA alleles were associated with some 15,000 TCR beta sequences at a false discovery rate of 0.05 in a later analysis. Linkage disequilibrium might explain the correlated functional status among segregating V segments, but an unknown experimental factor could not be excluded. In a later analysis, HLA-associated TCR beta chains were found to be more clonally expanded and to have lower generation probabilities than equally common non-associated chains. Because counts were too low, more than 15 rarely observed V segments, including chromosome 9 orphons, were left out of the earlier analysis of about 500 of the donors. A cluster of highly shared sequence variants was judged likely to represent a technical artifact of the sequencing pipeline. It was suggested by the authors that the approach could potentially be generalized to other disease states and immunological phenotypes. Most CMV-associated TCR beta chains appeared to be HLA-restricted in a later analysis, and the HLA associations seemed to be driven largely by CMV exposure. The presence/absence analyses assumed that sequencing depth was roughly uniform across donors, and that assumption may not be true. CMV serostatus was the only immune exposure information available for the cohort. The 87-base-pair reads could not distinguish some IMGT-functional V segments, including TRBV6-2 and TRBV6-3, so those segments were excluded. This cohort had only TCR beta chains sequenced, and the lack of alpha or paired-chain data limited which features could be detected. A later analysis reported that several top co-occurrence clusters appeared linked to parvovirus B19, influenza, CMV and Epstein-Barr virus. A further reported finding was that TCR beta sequences accurately predicted the HLA-A and HLA-B alleles for most subjects in the first cohort. A few of the identified cytomegalovirus-associated TCR beta chains were confirmed in vitro to be specific for cytomegalovirus antigens. The classifier was reported to diagnose cytomegalovirus status with high specificity and sensitivity in both the original and validation cohorts.

The sequenced sample consisted of PBMCs. In this chain, TRBV5-1 is recombined with TRBJ1-3, and perhaps TRBD1 as D gene, on 6 matching bases. The source of this sequence is a woman aged 40 to 50 in good health and CMV-seropositive. The sequenced DNA is TGCGCCAGCAGCTTGGCAGGGGTTGGATTGCTCGGAAACACCATATATTTT. Its translation is CASSLAGVGLLGNTIYF.